The entry that follows covers one T cell receptor (beta chain) sequence. Assay used: immunoSEQ multiplex PCR; TCRdb lists only in-frame clones, some missing. Among roughly 120,000 clones, about 89% were seen once, and the ten largest hold under 2%. The data originate from a study of PD-L1 blockade in urothelial cancer. Across the whole study: Patients had received 0 to 3 prior chemotherapy regimens. Typically, measured as a median, blood samples had approximately 130,000 T cells.

Time point reported: peripheral blood 6 weeks after treatment start. The CDR3 runs 13 residues. Between the trimmed V and J ends, which lost 1 base and 7 bases, there was a span of 8 bases. Germline lookup yields CDR1 SGHNT and CDR2 YENEEA. The chain recombines TRBV11-3 with TRBJ1-3; D gene ambiguous. This clonotype originated in a man aged 60 to 75 with urothelial cancer. The material sequenced was PBMCs, taken around atezolizumab (anti-PD-L1) treatment. In DNA, the CDR3 is TGTGCCAGCAGCTTAGCGTACGGGAACACCATATATTTT. Amino acid sequence: CASSLAYGNTIYF.